This T cell receptor beta chain derives from a study of cytomegalovirus exposure and HLA in healthy donors. The PCR employed 60 Vbeta primers together with 13 Jbeta primers. Sequencing was performed with immunoSEQ multiplex PCR; in TCRdb, only in-frame clones are kept and a portion is missing. The data show some 130,000 clones, 60% to 80% seen once. The sample was PBMCs. This receptor was obtained from a man younger than 45 in good health and CMV-seronegative.

CDR3 loop: CATSKLAGLFNEQFF. CDR3 in DNA: TGTGCCACCAGCAAATTAGCGGGGCTCTTTAATGAGCAGTTCTTC. The chain employs TRBV15 and TRBJ2-1; TRBD2 matches at 8 bases. V lost 4 bases and J lost 7; bases outside the gene matches: 9. Germline V gene lookup returns CDR1 LNHNV and CDR2 YYDKDF (reference sequence). The CDR3 is made up of 15 amino acids.